Listed here is a single T cell receptor beta chain. The data belong to a study of T cell responses to AZD1222 COVID-19 vaccine. V lost 2 bases, J lost 4 bases, and 15 bases lay in between. The CDR3 covers 15 residues. CDR1 SGDLS and CDR2 YYNGEE come from the germline V gene. Clones were read by immunoSEQ multiplex PCR, and TCRdb kept only the in-frame ones, dropping some. The sample has 130,000 to 150,000 clones, approximately 90% seen once. The sequence derives from an adult in good health. Sample: peripheral blood, taken on day 0 of AZD1222 vaccination. This chain joins TRBV9 and TRBJ1-1; TRBD1 might be the D (5 bases). CDR3 amino acids: CASSVAGSYGTEAFF. CDR3 coding DNA: TGTGCCAGCAGCGTCGCAGGGAGCTACGGCACTGAAGCTTTCTTT.